These 18 T cell receptor beta chains came from one sample sequenced in a study of cytotoxic CD8 clonotypes in ibrutinib-treated CLL. The repertoire was sequenced with immunoSEQ multiplex PCR; TCRdb's copy has only in-frame clones and lacks some. The sample includes about 85,000 clones, more than 75% of them seen just once. The source was PBMCs, collected after 12 months of ibrutinib treatment. These receptors came from a human donor with chronic lymphocytic leukemia.

The V gene is TRBV4-2, the J gene TRBJ2-2; D is perhaps TRBD1 (5 bases). CDR3 length: 16 residues. Trimming took off 0 bases at V and 3 bases at J, with 11 bases between the two ends. Germline CDR1 is LGHNA and CDR2 is YNFKEQ. The CDR3 sequence: CASSQDARVDTGELFF. CDR3 sequence (DNA): TGTGCCAGCAGCCAAGACGCCAGGGTGGACACCGGGGAGCTGTTTTTT.

The rearrangement links TRBV29-1 to TRBJ2-7; perhaps TRBD2 as D (6 bases). Trimming took off 5 bases at V and 7 bases at J, with 15 bases between the two ends. The CDR3 length is 12 residues. CDR1 is SQVTM, CDR2 ANQGSEA, per germline. The CDR3 spells CSVRKAAGEQYF. CDR3 in DNA: TGCAGCGTTCGTAAGGCGGCGGGGGAGCAGTACTTC.

This sequence joins TRBV30 and TRBJ2-3, with a possible D match to TRBD2 (7 bases). CDR3 length: 15 amino acids. V lost 0 bases to trimming and J lost 5 bases, with 15 bases between them. From germline, CDR1 is GTSNPN and CDR2 SVGIG (reference sequence). CDR3 in DNA: TGTGCCTGGAGTGTAACGGGGGGCGGGGGAGATACGCAGTATTTT. It translates to CAWSVTGGGGDTQYF.

This clone occurred many times. The chain uses TRBV30 and TRBJ1-6; no firm D call. Trimming shortened V by 3 bases and J by 8 bases, and 23 bases separated the two germline ends. The germline CDR1 and CDR2 sequences are GTSNPN and SVGIG (reference sequence). The CDR3 is 17 amino acids. The CDR3 reads CAWSKYRTVPMDSPLHF. The CDR3 DNA reads TGTGCCTGGAGCAAATACCGGACCGTCCCTATGGATTCACCCCTCCACTTT. Full variable domain (outside the CDR3, taken from reference TRBV30 and TRBJ1-6): SQTIHQWPATLVQPVGSPLSLECTVEGTSNPNLYWYRQAAGRGLQLLFYSVGIGQISSEVPQNLSASRPQDRQFILSSKKLLLSDSGFYLCAWSKYRTVPMDSPLHFGNGTRLTVT.

This rearrangement joins TRBV6-6 to TRBJ1-5, with D possibly being TRBD1 (5 bases). Germline CDR1 reads MNHNY; CDR2 reads SVGAGI (reference sequence). The CDR3 loop spans 12 amino acids. With 5 bases removed from V and 15 bases from J, the gap between germline ends came to 17 bases. The CDR3 DNA is TGTGCCAGCAGTCCCCGCGGGGCAGAATCGCATTTT. Translated, it gives CASSPRGAESHF.

The chain is built from TRBV18 and TRBJ2-7; TRBD1 or TRBD2 may be the D gene (5 bases each). The V end was cut by 3 bases, the J end by 0 bases, with 12 bases between. Germline V CDR1 and CDR2: KGHSH, LQKENI. The CDR3 extends over 15 amino acids. CDR3 amino acids: CASSPGTVSSYEQYF. The CDR3, as DNA: TGTGCCAGCTCACCCGGGACGGTCAGCTCCTACGAGCAGTACTTC.

V gene TRBV19 combines with J gene TRBJ1-1, with 7 nucleotides matching TRBD1. The CDR3 is made up of 15 amino acids. The trim removed 3 bases at V and 5 bases at J, leaving 9 bases unmatched. The germline V gene encodes CDR1 LNHDA and CDR2 SQIVND (reference sequence). The CDR3 DNA is TGTGCCAGTAGTATGAGCCGAGGGGGCTGGACTGAAGCTTTCTTT. Residues: CASSMSRGGWTEAFF.

The chain combines TRBV14 with TRBJ1-4; TRBD1 agrees at 7 bases. CDR1 SGHDN and CDR2 FVKESK come from the germline V gene. V lost 4 bases to trimming and J lost 4 bases; unmatched junction nucleotides: 6. This CDR3 spans 15 amino acids. The CDR3 DNA reads as TGTGCCAGCAGCCGACAGGGACATCGTAATGAAAAACTGTTTTTT. Its translation is CASSRQGHRNEKLFF.

The chain employs TRBV19 and TRBJ1-4; the D gene is possibly TRBD1 (5 bases). V was trimmed by 4 bases and J by 5 bases, leaving 14 bases between them. The CDR3 runs 15 residues. Germline V gives CDR1 LNHDA, CDR2 SQIVND (reference sequence). The CDR3: CASSTPGTVNEKLFF. Here the CDR3 DNA reads TGTGCCAGTAGTACACCCGGGACGGTAAATGAAAAACTGTTTTTT.

This sequence joins TRBV9 and TRBJ1-6; a possible D gene is TRBD1 (5 bases). Trimming shortened V by 3 bases and J by 6 bases, and 10 bases separated the two germline ends. The CDR3 covers 14 residues. Germline CDR1 and CDR2: SGDLS and YYNGEE. The CDR3 sequence is CASSGTRGNSPLHF. The DNA for the CDR3 is TGTGCCAGCAGCGGGACGAGGGGTAATTCACCCCTCCACTTT.

The chain recombines TRBV28 with TRBJ1-5; weak D call: TRBD1 (6 bases). Trimming removed 3 bases at V and 7 bases at J, with 16 bases between. Germline CDR1 reads MDHEN; CDR2 reads SYDVKM. The CDR3 spans 15 residues. The CDR3 nucleotides read TGTGCCAGCAGTTTCCCCCCCGGGGGGGCCCAGCCCCAGCATTTT. Encoded protein: CASSFPPGGAQPQHF.

The genes are TRBV4-1 and TRBJ2-5, with D perhaps matching TRBD2 (6 bases). The CDR3 contains 15 residues. Germline-derived CDR1 and CDR2 are MGHRA and YSYEKL. Trimming stripped 4 bases from V and 2 bases from J, with 14 bases between. The CDR3 DNA follows: TGCGCCAGCAGCCGCTCGGACGGACTACAAGAGACCCAGTACTTC. This gives the protein CASSRSDGLQETQYF.

This clone was detected once. This chain connects TRBV20-1 to TRBJ2-1, with D uncertain. CDR3 length: 11 residues. V was shortened by 6 bases and J by 10 bases, with 13 bases between the two germline ends. Germline V gene sequence: CDR1 DFQATT, CDR2 SNEGSKA (reference sequence). CDR3 DNA sequence: TGCAGTGCCTCTCCGCGCCCAGAGCAGTTCTTC. Translating it yields CSASPRPEQFF.

The chain uses TRBV7-2 and TRBJ2-1; D is uncertain. Germline CDR1 SGHTA, CDR2 FQGNSA. CDR3 length equals 11 residues. V lost 2 bases, J lost 6 bases, and 2 bases lay in between. CDR3 nucleotides: TGTGCCAGCAGCTTATTCAATGAGCAGTTCTTC. Protein sequence: CASSLFNEQFF.

J is TRBJ1-2 and V is TRBV19; the D is unclear. The CDR3 covers 13 residues. Germline CDR1 LNHDA, CDR2 SQIVND (reference sequence). V lost 3 bases to trimming and J lost 0 bases, with 5 bases between them. CDR3 residues: CASSIRSNYGYTF. CDR3 sequence (DNA): TGTGCCAGTAGTATTCGGTCTAACTATGGCTACACCTTC.

J is TRBJ1-4 and V is TRBV5-1; no clear D gene. CDR3 length equals 12 residues. V was clipped by 5 bases and J by 4 bases, with 6 bases between them. Germline assignment: CDR1 SGHRS and CDR2 YFSETQ. CDR3 loop: CASRENNEKLFF. The CDR3 DNA reads as TGCGCCAGCAGAGAGAATAATGAAAAACTGTTTTTT.

V is TRBV27 and J is TRBJ1-5; tentatively, D is TRBD1 (5 bases). Trimming removed 8 bases at V and 9 bases at J, with 17 bases between. The germline V gene has CDR1 MNHEY and CDR2 SMNVEV (reference sequence). CDR3 length equals 13 residues. The CDR3 region has the DNA TGTGCCAGCCAGCCCGGGCTGGGGGGGCCCCAGCATTTT. It specifies CASQPGLGGPQHF.

The chain carries TRBV29-1 and TRBJ1-2; maybe TRBD1 (5 bases). V was shortened by 7 bases and J by 2 bases, with 20 bases between the two germline ends. The CDR3 runs to 15 residues. CDR1 SQVTM and CDR2 ANQGSEA come from the germline V gene. The DNA for the CDR3 is TGCAGCGCCGCCGATGGGACCCAAAGGAACTATGGCTACACCTTC. Protein product: CSAADGTQRNYGYTF.